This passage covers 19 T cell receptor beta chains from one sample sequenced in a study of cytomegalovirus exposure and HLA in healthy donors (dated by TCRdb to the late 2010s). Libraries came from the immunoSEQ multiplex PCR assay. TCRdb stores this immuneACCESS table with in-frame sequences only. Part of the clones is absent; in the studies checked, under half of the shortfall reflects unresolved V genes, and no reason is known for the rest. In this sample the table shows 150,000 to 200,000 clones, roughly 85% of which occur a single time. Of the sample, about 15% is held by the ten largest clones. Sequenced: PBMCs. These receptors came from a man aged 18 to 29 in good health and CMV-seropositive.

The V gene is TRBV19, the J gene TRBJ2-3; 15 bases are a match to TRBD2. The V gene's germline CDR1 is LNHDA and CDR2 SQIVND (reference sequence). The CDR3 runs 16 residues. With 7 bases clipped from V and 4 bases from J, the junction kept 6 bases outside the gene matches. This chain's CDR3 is CASKGTSGGSPDTQYF. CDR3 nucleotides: TGTGCCAGTAAAGGGACTAGCGGGGGGTCCCCAGATACGCAGTATTTT.

The CDR3 loop is CASSDPLRRGTTEAFF. Here the CDR3 DNA reads TGCGCCAGCAGTGACCCCCTACGTCGGGGTACGACTGAAGCTTTCTTT. The chain is built from TRBV4-1 and TRBJ1-1; D is ambiguous. Germline V CDR1 and CDR2: MGHRA, YSYEKL. The CDR3 spans 16 residues. V was pared by 6 bases and J by 5 bases, with 22 bases between.

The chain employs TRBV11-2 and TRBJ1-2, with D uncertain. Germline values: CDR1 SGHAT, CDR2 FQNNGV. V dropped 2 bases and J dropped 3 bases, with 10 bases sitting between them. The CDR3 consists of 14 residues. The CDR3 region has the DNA TGTGCCAGCAGCTTATTTTTAGCGGACTATGGCTACACCTTC. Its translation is CASSLFLADYGYTF.

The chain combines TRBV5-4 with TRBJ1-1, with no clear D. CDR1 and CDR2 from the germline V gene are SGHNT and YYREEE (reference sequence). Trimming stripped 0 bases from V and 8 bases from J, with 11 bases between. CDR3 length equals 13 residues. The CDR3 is CASSLENPVEAFF. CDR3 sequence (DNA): TGTGCCAGCAGCTTGGAGAACCCGGTCGAAGCTTTCTTT.

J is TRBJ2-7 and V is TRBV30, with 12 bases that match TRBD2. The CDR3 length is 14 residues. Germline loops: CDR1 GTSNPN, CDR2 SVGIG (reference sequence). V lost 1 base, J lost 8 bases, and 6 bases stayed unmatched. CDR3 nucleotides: TGTGCCTGGAGTGCTAGCGGGGGGGGCTGGAAGCAGTACTTC. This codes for CAWSASGGGWKQYF.

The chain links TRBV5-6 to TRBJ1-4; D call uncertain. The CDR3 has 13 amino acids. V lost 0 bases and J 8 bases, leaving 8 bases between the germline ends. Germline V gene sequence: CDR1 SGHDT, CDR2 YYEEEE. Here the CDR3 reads CASSLGRWEKLFF. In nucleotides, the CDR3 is TGTGCCAGCAGCTTGGGGAGGTGGGAAAAACTGTTTTTT.

CDR3 region: CASSLGTGSSSYEQYF. CDR3 nucleotide sequence: TGCGCCAGCAGCTTGGGGACAGGGTCGAGCTCCTACGAGCAGTACTTC. The chain uses TRBV5-1 and TRBJ2-7, with TRBD1 matching over 8 bases. Germline CDR1 and CDR2: SGHRS and YFSETQ. The J segment lost 0 bases and the V segment lost 0 bases, leaving 5 bases of the junction unmatched. The CDR3 has 16 residues.

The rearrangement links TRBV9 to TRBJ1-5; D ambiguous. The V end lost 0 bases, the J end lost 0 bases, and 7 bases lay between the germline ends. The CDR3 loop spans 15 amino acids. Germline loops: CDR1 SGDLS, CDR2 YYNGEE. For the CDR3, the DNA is TGTGCCAGCAGCGTAGACGAGGGTAGCAATCAGCCCCAGCATTTT. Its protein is CASSVDEGSNQPQHF.

This CDR3 reads CASSLREENTQYF. In nucleotides, the CDR3 is TGTGCCAGCAGCCTCAGGGAGGAAAATACGCAGTATTTT. The chain carries TRBV9 and TRBJ2-3; possibly TRBD2 for D (6 bases). V was pared by 4 bases and J by 7 bases, with 13 bases between. The CDR3 length is 13 residues. Germline V gene sequence: CDR1 SGDLS, CDR2 YYNGEE.

In nucleotides, the CDR3 is TGCGCCAGCAGCCACGGGGACAGCTCGAACCAAGAGACCCAGTACTTC. Protein product: CASSHGDSSNQETQYF. The chain links TRBV5-1 to TRBJ2-5; 7 bases line up with TRBD1. This CDR3 is 16 amino acids long. CDR1 and CDR2 (germline): SGHRS, YFSETQ. Losses at the gene ends were 4 bases for V and 0 bases for J; bases not matched to a gene: 9.

The CDR3 is CSVEDSSDIQYF. The CDR3 nucleotides read TGCAGCGTTGAGGACTCGAGCGACATTCAGTACTTC. The J gene is TRBJ2-4, the V gene TRBV29-1, with TRBD2 as a possible D gene (5 bases). The germline V gene encodes CDR1 SQVTM and CDR2 ANQGSEA. CDR3 length: 12 amino acids. The V end was cut by 3 bases, the J end by 8 bases, with 11 bases between. Full variable domain (outside the CDR3, taken from reference TRBV29-1 and TRBJ2-4): SAVISQKPSRDICQRGTSLTIQCQVDSQVTMMFWYRQQPGQSLTLIATANQGSEATYESGFVIDKFPISRPNLTFSTLTVSNMSPEDSSIYLCSVEDSSDIQYFGAGTRLSVL.

The CDR3 protein is CASSLDSGSPDTQYF. For the CDR3, the DNA is TGTGCCAGCAGCTTAGATAGCGGGAGTCCAGATACGCAGTATTTT. The rearrangement uses TRBV13 and TRBJ2-3; 9 positions agree with TRBD2. The V segment lost 1 base and the J segment 4 bases; nucleotides outside the gene matches: 3. CDR3 length: 15 amino acids. CDR1 and CDR2 (germline): PRHDT, FYEKMQ (reference sequence).

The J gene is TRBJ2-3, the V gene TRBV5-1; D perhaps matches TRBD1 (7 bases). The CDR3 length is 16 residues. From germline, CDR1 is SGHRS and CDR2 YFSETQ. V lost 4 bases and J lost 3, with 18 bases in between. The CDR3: CASSEEPGGITDTQYF. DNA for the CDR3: TGCGCCAGCAGCGAGGAGCCAGGGGGGATAACAGATACGCAGTATTTT.

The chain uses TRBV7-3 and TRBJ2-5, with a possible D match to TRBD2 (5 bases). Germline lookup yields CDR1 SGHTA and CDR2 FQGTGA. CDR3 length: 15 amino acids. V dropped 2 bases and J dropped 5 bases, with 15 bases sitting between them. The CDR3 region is CASSLGYAGMETQYF. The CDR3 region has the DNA TGTGCCAGCAGCTTAGGATATGCGGGTATGGAGACCCAGTACTTC. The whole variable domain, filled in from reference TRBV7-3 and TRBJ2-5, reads GAGVSQTPSNKVTEKGKYVELRCDPISGHTALYWYRQSLGQGPEFLIYFQGTGAADDSGLPNDRFFAVRPEGSVSTLKIQRTERGDSAVYLCASSLGYAGMETQYFGPGTRLLVL.

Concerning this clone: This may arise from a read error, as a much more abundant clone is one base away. In DNA, the CDR3 is TGTGCCAGCAGTGGACTAGCGGGTTCCTACGAGCAGTACTTC. This translates into CASSGLAGSYEQYF. The rearrangement joins TRBV2 to TRBJ2-7, with TRBD2 identical over 10 bases. Germline V gives CDR1 SNHLY, CDR2 FYNNEI. V was clipped by 4 bases and J by 1 base; unmatched bases: 1. This CDR3 is built from 14 residues. Using reference TRBV2 and TRBJ2-7 for the parts outside the CDR3, the full variable domain is EPEVTQTPSHQVTQMGQEVILRCVPISNHLYFYWYRQILGQKVEFLVSFYNNEISEKSEIFDDQFSVERPDGSNFTLKIRSTKLEDSAMYFCASSGLAGSYEQYFGPGTRLTVT.

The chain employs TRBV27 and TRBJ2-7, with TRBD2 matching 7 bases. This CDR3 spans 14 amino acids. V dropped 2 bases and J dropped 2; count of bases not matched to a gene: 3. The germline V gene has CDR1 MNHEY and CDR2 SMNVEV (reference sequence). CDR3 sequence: CASSLKAGTYEQYF. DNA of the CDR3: TGTGCCAGCAGTTTAAAAGCGGGAACCTACGAGCAGTACTTC.

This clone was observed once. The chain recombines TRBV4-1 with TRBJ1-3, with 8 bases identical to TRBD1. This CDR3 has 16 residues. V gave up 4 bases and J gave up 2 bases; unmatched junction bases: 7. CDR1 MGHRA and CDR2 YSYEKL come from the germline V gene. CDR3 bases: TGCGCCAGCAGCCCTGTAGGACAGGGCACTGGAAACACCATATATTTT. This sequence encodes CASSPVGQGTGNTIYF.

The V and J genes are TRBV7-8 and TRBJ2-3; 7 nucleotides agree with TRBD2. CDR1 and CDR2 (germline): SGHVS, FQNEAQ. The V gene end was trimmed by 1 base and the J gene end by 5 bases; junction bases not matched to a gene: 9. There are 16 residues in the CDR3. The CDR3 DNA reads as TGTGCCAGCAGCTTAGGCTTTGCGGGAGAGATAGATACGCAGTATTTT. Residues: CASSLGFAGEIDTQYF. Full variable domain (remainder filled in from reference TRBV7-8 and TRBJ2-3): GAGVSQSPRYKVAKRGQDVALRCDPISGHVSLFWYQQALGQGPEFLTYFQNEAQLDKSGLPSDRFFAERPEGSVSTLKIQRTQQEDSAVYLCASSLGFAGEIDTQYFGPGTRLTVL.

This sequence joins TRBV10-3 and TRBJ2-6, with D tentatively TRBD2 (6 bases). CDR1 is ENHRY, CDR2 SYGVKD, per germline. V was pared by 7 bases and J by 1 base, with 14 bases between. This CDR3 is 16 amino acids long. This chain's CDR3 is CAITGGASSGANVLTF. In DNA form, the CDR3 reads TGTGCCATCACCGGGGGTGCCAGTTCTGGGGCCAACGTCCTGACTTTC.